Detailed here is one TCR beta chain. The antigen is unknown. The germline gives CDR1 SEHNR, CDR2 FQNEAQ (reference sequence). The CDR3 covers 13 residues. The record originates from a study of T cells expressing NK-cell markers. Across the whole study: TCR beta repertoires came from sorted CD3+CD56+NKG2C+, CD3+CD56+NKG2C- and CD3+CD56-NKG2C+ T cells.

UMIs were included in TCR beta cDNA generated by 5'RACE template switching. TCRdb re-called the 5' RACE reads and catalogs CDR3 proteins one per entry, DNA excluded. The listing contains roughly 120,000 distinct CDR3 sequences. Study conclusions and caveats: A handful of donors showed these clonotypes also leading the CD3+CD56-NKG2C+ fraction.

The specimen was blood T cells: a sorted CD56 or NKG2C T cell subset, CD4+ or CD8+ T cells, or bulk PBMC T cells (not recorded which). The chain joins TRBV7-9 to TRBJ2-5. This TCR was sampled from a woman aged 18 to 75 in good health. The CDR3: CASSFTGSETQYF.